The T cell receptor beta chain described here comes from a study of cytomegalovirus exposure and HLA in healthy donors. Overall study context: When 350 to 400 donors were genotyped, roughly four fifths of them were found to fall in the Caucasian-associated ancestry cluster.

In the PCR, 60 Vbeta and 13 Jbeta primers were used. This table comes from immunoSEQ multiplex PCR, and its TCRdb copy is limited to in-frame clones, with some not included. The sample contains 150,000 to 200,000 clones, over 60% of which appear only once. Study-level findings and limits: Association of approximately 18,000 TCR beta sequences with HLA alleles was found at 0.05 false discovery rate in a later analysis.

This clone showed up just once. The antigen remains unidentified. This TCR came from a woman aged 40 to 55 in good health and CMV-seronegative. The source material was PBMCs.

The DNA of the CDR3 is TGTGCCAGTACCAAGGGCCTAGCGGAGGGATACGAGCAGTACTTC. This codes for CASTKGLAEGYEQYF. The chain couples TRBV19 to TRBJ2-7; 7 positions match TRBD2. This CDR3 has 15 amino acids. The V gene end was trimmed by 7 bases and the J gene end by 4 bases; junction bases not matched to a gene: 13. Germline lookup yields CDR1 LNHDA and CDR2 SQIVND (reference sequence).